These T cell receptor beta chains were read from a single sample in a study of cytomegalovirus exposure and HLA in healthy donors. Generated by immunoSEQ multiplex PCR, the TCRdb table keeps only in-frame clones and is missing some. The repertoire holds over 250,000 clones, approximately 90% seen once, with roughly 4% in the top ten. Sequenced material: PBMCs. The receptors derive from a man aged 35 to 55 in good health and CMV-seropositive. CDR3s include the opening cysteine and the closing phenylalanine or tryptophan. D genes are given only for firm matches. Rows may omit the clone size; those that give it use once, few, many or a size class.

clone_size | j_call | v_call | d_call | cdr3_aa | cdr3_nt
. | TRBJ1-5 | TRBV10-3 | . | CAIRATGDSNQPQHF | TGTGCCATCAGGGCGACAGGCGATAGCAATCAGCCCCAGCATTTT
once | TRBJ2-6 | TRBV27 | . | CASSFSGANVLTF | TGTGCCAGCAGTTTTTCGGGGGCCAACGTCCTGACTTTC
once | TRBJ2-1 | TRBV10-3 | TRBD2 | CAISPGAGNEQFF | TGTGCCATCAGTCCGGGAGCGGGGAATGAGCAGTTCTTC
. | TRBJ1-2 | TRBV28 | . | CASSLVGGGYGYTF | TGTGCCAGCAGTTTAGTTGGCGGGGGCTATGGCTACACCTTC
. | TRBJ1-1 | TRBV30 | TRBD1 | CAWSVLDRAAFF | TGTGCCTGGAGTGTATTGGACAGGGCAGCTTTCTTT
. | TRBJ2-7 | TRBV28 | . | CASSLRPSYEQYF | TGTGCCAGCAGTTTGCGCCCCTCCTACGAGCAGTACTTC
. | TRBJ2-7 | TRBV28 | TRBD2 | CASSLGRTSGRRGFEQYF | TGTGCCAGCAGTTTGGGGAGGACTAGCGGGAGGAGGGGATTCGAGCAGTACTTC
. | TRBJ1-2 | TRBV28 | . | CASSQASVNYGYTF | TGTGCCAGCAGCCAAGCCTCGGTGAACTATGGCTACACCTTC
. | TRBJ2-1 | TRBV7-2 | TRBD2 | CASSHREAGGPEWQFF | TGTGCCAGCAGTCATAGGGAAGCGGGAGGGCCCGAGTGGCAGTTCTTC
. | TRBJ2-7 | TRBV7-9 | TRBD1 | CASSSQPGQVYEQYF | TGTGCCAGCAGCAGCCAACCGGGACAGGTCTACGAGCAGTACTTC
. | TRBJ1-2 | TRBV6-5 | . | CASRAAGGAGYTF | TGTGCCAGCAGGGCGGCGGGGGGAGCCGGCTACACCTTC
. | TRBJ2-7 | TRBV28 | . | CASSFSGYEQYF | TGTGCCAGCAGTTTCTCAGGTTACGAGCAGTACTTC
. | TRBJ2-5 | TRBV29-1 | . | CSVVGGTQETQYF | TGCAGCGTTGTTGGCGGGACCCAAGAGACCCAGTACTTC
. | TRBJ1-2 | TRBV29-1 | . | CSVNSFVTGGYTF | TGCAGCGTTAACAGCTTCGTCACCGGCGGCTACACCTTC
. | TRBJ2-5 | TRBV5-1 | TRBD2 | CASSIGTSGRQETQYF | TGCGCCAGCAGCATTGGGACTAGCGGGAGGCAAGAGACCCAGTACTTC
. | TRBJ2-1 | TRBV5-1 | TRBD2 | CASSPGGLAGDEQFF | TGCGCCAGCAGCCCTGGGGGGCTAGCGGGGGATGAGCAGTTCTTC
few | TRBJ2-3 | TRBV6-1 | . | CASSEGRFIGDTQYF | TGTGCCAGCAGTGAAGGACGTTTTATCGGGGATACGCAGTATTTT
. | TRBJ1-1 | TRBV5-4 | TRBD1 | CASSPGQGWERTEAFF | TGTGCCAGCAGCCCTGGACAGGGATGGGAACGCACTGAAGCTTTCTTT
. | TRBJ2-7 | TRBV27 | TRBD2 | CASSLSGGSGYEQYF | TGTGCCAGCAGTTTATCGGGGGGGAGTGGCTACGAGCAGTACTTC
. | TRBJ1-1 | TRBV7-8 | TRBD1 | CASSPTGEDTEAFF | TGTGCCAGCAGCCCGACAGGGGAAGACACTGAAGCTTTCTTT
once | TRBJ2-5 | TRBV6-5 | TRBD1 | CASSYGTAEETQYF | TGTGCCAGCAGTTATGGGACAGCCGAAGAGACCCAGTACTTC
. | TRBJ2-7 | TRBV7-9 | TRBD1 | CASSSQSGQGYEQYF | TGTGCCAGCAGCTCCCAATCGGGACAGGGCTACGAGCAGTACTTC
. | TRBJ2-5 | TRBV10-3 | . | CAISERVETQYF | TGTGCCATCAGTGAACGCGTGGAGACCCAGTACTTC
. | TRBJ2-3 | TRBV7-9 | TRBD2 | CASSLPGLAGGADTQYF | TGTGCCAGCAGCTTACCGGGACTAGCGGGAGGGGCAGATACGCAGTATTTT
. | TRBJ2-3 | TRBV6-5 | TRBD2 | CASSYSGAGGPDTQYF | TGTGCCAGCAGTTACTCGGGCGCGGGAGGGCCAGATACGCAGTATTTT
once | TRBJ2-1 | TRBV6-1 | TRBD1 | CASSVGTGGFNEQFF | TGTGCCAGCAGTGTAGGGACAGGGGGCTTTAATGAGCAGTTCTTC
. | TRBJ2-7 | TRBV7-2 | TRBD2 | CASSLTSGSYEQYF | TGTGCCAGCAGTTTGACTAGCGGATCCTACGAGCAGTACTTC
. | TRBJ2-3 | TRBV2 | TRBD2 | CASTRLAGSTDTQYF | TGTGCCAGCACCCGACTAGCGGGTAGCACAGATACGCAGTATTTT
. | TRBJ1-5 | TRBV6-5 | . | CASSQEPFSNQPQHF | TGTGCCAGCAGTCAGGAACCCTTTAGCAATCAGCCCCAGCATTTT
. | TRBJ2-1 | TRBV4-1 | . | CASSQDRVIANSYNEQFF | TGCGCCAGCAGCCAAGATAGAGTGATAGCGAATTCCTACAATGAGCAGTTCTTC
. | TRBJ1-1 | TRBV28 | . | CAILGGAMNTEAFF | TGTGCCATCCTGGGTGGGGCGATGAACACTGAAGCTTTCTTT
. | TRBJ2-7 | TRBV21-1 | . | CASSCNTEFATVIYEQYF | TGTGCCAGCAGTTGTAATACAGAGTTCGCGACAGTCATCTACGAGCAGTACTTC
. | TRBJ1-1 | TRBV28 | . | CASRILGAANTEAFF | TGTGCCAGCAGGATCCTGGGGGCGGCGAACACTGAAGCTTTCTTT
. | TRBJ2-3 | TRBV19 | TRBD2 | CASSIGSAGGGDTQYF | TGTGCCAGTAGTATAGGCTCCGCGGGAGGGGGAGATACGCAGTATTTT
. | TRBJ2-7 | TRBV5-6 | . | CASRAGFSYEQYF | TGTGCCAGCAGAGCCGGTTTCTCCTACGAGCAGTACTTC
. | TRBJ1-1 | TRBV28 | TRBD1 | CASRQQGDTEAFF | TGTGCCAGCAGGCAACAGGGGGACACTGAAGCTTTCTTT
. | TRBJ2-7 | TRBV2 | . | CASSSESSSYEQYF | TGTGCCAGCAGTTCTGAAAGCTCCTCCTACGAGCAGTACTTC